These T cell receptor beta chains were read from a single sample in a study of somatic mutations in cytotoxic T cells in rheumatoid arthritis. TCRdb keeps only in-frame clones here, not all; method: immunoSEQ multiplex PCR. Of more than 15,000 clones in the sample, approximately 84% were seen once. Material for sequencing was CD8+ T cells sorted from blood. Receptors were obtained from an adult with rheumatoid arthritis. Each CDR3 is given with its conserved first and last residue. Each record gives: V gene, D gene, clone size, J gene, CDR3 DNA, CDR3 protein. A D gene is named only where the DNA matches it firmly. Where a row states a size, it is once, few, many or the class of an expanded clone; other rows omit it.

V: TRBV7-9
D: TRBD2
size: .
J: TRBJ2-7
DNA: TGTGCCAGCATCTCCGCGGGGACTAATCGCCACGAGCAGTACTTC
CDR3: CASISAGTNRHEQYF

V: TRBV7-6
D: TRBD1
size: few
J: TRBJ1-6
DNA: TGTGCCAGCAGCTTACAGGGGGCATCCTATAATTCACCCCTCCACTTT
CDR3: CASSLQGASYNSPLHF

V: TRBV2
D: .
size: .
J: TRBJ2-3
DNA: TGTGCCAGGTGGAGGGACACTAGCACAGATACGCAGTATTTT
CDR3: CARWRDTSTDTQYF

V: TRBV27
D: .
size: .
J: TRBJ1-1
DNA: TGTGCCAGCAGTTTATCAGTGGTGCTGCACACTGAAGCTTTCTTT
CDR3: CASSLSVVLHTEAFF

V: TRBV6-1
D: .
size: once
J: TRBJ1-6
DNA: TGTGCCAGCAGTGAAAGGAACGCCTTCCGGAATTCACCCCTCCACTTT
CDR3: CASSERNAFRNSPLHF

V: TRBV5-1
D: TRBD2
size: .
J: TRBJ2-7
DNA: TGCGCCAGCAGCGGCCGGGACAGGCGGCTGACTAGCGGGGGGGGCTCCTACGAGCAGTACTTC
CDR3: CASSGRDRRLTSGGGSYEQYF

V: TRBV7-9
D: .
size: .
J: TRBJ2-7
DNA: TGTGCCAGCAGCCTAGCATTTGGCTCCACCTACGAGCAGTACTTC
CDR3: CASSLAFGSTYEQYF

V: TRBV4-1
D: .
size: .
J: TRBJ1-1
DNA: TGCGCCAGCAGCCCGGTAGAGAACACTGAAGCTTTCTTT
CDR3: CASSPVENTEAFF

V: TRBV4-1
D: TRBD1
size: .
J: TRBJ1-4
DNA: TGCGCCAGCAGCCAAGATATGGGACAGCTTAATGAAAAACTGTTTTTT
CDR3: CASSQDMGQLNEKLFF

V: TRBV10-1
D: .
size: few
J: TRBJ1-6
DNA: TGCGCCAGCAGTGCCGCGGACCTACTCCTCCACTTT
CDR3: CASSAADLLLHF

V: TRBV27
D: TRBD1
size: .
J: TRBJ2-7
DNA: TGTGCCAGCAGTTTGGGCGCCGGGACAGGGGACGAGCAGTACTTC
CDR3: CASSLGAGTGDEQYF

V: TRBV7-8
D: .
size: .
J: TRBJ1-5
DNA: TGTGCCAGCAGCTTAGGGGTGTGGGGAGGAGATCAGCCCCAGCATTTT
CDR3: CASSLGVWGGDQPQHF

V: TRBV11-2
D: TRBD2
size: .
J: TRBJ2-3
DNA: TGTGCCAGCAGCCCCGGACTAGCGGGGTATGGCACAGATACGCAGTATTTT
CDR3: CASSPGLAGYGTDTQYF

V: TRBV27
D: TRBD1
size: .
J: TRBJ1-6
DNA: TGTGCCAGCAGGCCGGGACAGGGCAATTCACCCCTCCACTTT
CDR3: CASRPGQGNSPLHF

V: TRBV21-1
D: .
size: .
J: TRBJ1-5
DNA: TGTGCCAGCAGCAAAGGGACGGACTATAGCAATCAGCCCCAGCATTTT
CDR3: CASSKGTDYSNQPQHF

V: TRBV7-9
D: .
size: .
J: TRBJ1-2
DNA: TGTGCCAGCAGCTCACAGGGTTTGTATGGCTACACCTTC
CDR3: CASSSQGLYGYTF

V: TRBV28
D: .
size: .
J: TRBJ2-2
DNA: TGTGCCAGCAGTTTACGAATGGCAGGGGCAAACACCGGGGAGCTGTTTTTT
CDR3: CASSLRMAGANTGELFF

V: TRBV30
D: .
size: .
J: TRBJ2-5
DNA: TGTGCCTGGAGTTGGACCGGGGGAAAAGAGACCCAGTACTTC
CDR3: CAWSWTGGKETQYF

V: TRBV27
D: .
size: .
J: TRBJ1-3
DNA: TGTGCCAGCAGTTTAGGAGGGGGACCTGGAAACACCATATATTTT
CDR3: CASSLGGGPGNTIYF

V: TRBV11-2
D: .
size: .
J: TRBJ1-1
DNA: TGTGCCAGCAGCTTTATGAACACTGAAGCTTTCTTT
CDR3: CASSFMNTEAFF

V: TRBV15
D: TRBD2
size: .
J: TRBJ2-1
DNA: TGTGCCACCAGCAGAGATTTGGTGTCTGCGGGGGGGATCTACAATGAGCAGTTCTTC
CDR3: CATSRDLVSAGGIYNEQFF

V: TRBV18
D: .
size: .
J: TRBJ1-5
DNA: TGTGCCAGCTCACCACCGTGGTCCCGGGATCAGCCCCAGCATTTT
CDR3: CASSPPWSRDQPQHF

V: TRBV6-1
D: .
size: once
J: TRBJ2-7
DNA: TGTGCCAGCAGTGAAAACAGGGTTACAGAAGAGCAGTACTTC
CDR3: CASSENRVTEEQYF

V: TRBV11-2
D: TRBD2
size: .
J: TRBJ2-1
DNA: TGTGCCAGCAGCTTAGTTAGCGGGAGGTACAATGAGCAGTTCTTC
CDR3: CASSLVSGRYNEQFF

V: TRBV5-6
D: TRBD1
size: .
J: TRBJ1-5
DNA: TGTGCCAGCAGCCGGACCGACAGGGGGAATCAGCCCCAGCATTTT
CDR3: CASSRTDRGNQPQHF

V: TRBV30
D: TRBD1
size: .
J: TRBJ1-1
DNA: TGTGCCTGGAGTGTAGCCAGGGGGGCTTTCTTT
CDR3: CAWSVARGAFF

V: TRBV13
D: .
size: .
J: TRBJ2-5
DNA: TGTGCCAGCAGCCCCCGGAGGGGGGAGACCCAGTACTTC
CDR3: CASSPRRGETQYF

V: TRBV5-8
D: .
size: .
J: TRBJ1-5
DNA: TGTGCCAGCAGCCCCGGGGTAGGTAACCAGCCCCAGCATTTT
CDR3: CASSPGVGNQPQHF

V: TRBV27
D: .
size: .
J: TRBJ1-2
DNA: TGTGCCAGCAGTTTATCTCTGGTTGCTAACTATGGCTACACCTTC
CDR3: CASSLSLVANYGYTF

V: TRBV7-9
D: .
size: .
J: TRBJ1-1
DNA: TGTGCCAGCAGCAACATTCACACTGAAGCTTTCTTT
CDR3: CASSNIHTEAFF

V: TRBV7-2
D: .
size: .
J: TRBJ1-2
DNA: TGTGCCAGCAGCAGAGGTTGGCAATCCCCCTATGGCTACACCTTC
CDR3: CASSRGWQSPYGYTF

V: TRBV5-4
D: TRBD2
size: .
J: TRBJ2-5
DNA: TGTGCCAGCACCAGCGGGGAGGAGACCCAGTACTTC
CDR3: CASTSGEETQYF

V: TRBV12-2
D: .
size: once
J: TRBJ1-2
DNA: TGTGCAAGTCGCTTAGCGAGACAGGCTGGGTACTATGGCTACACCTTC
CDR3: CASRLARQAGYYGYTF

V: TRBV6-6
D: TRBD1
size: .
J: TRBJ2-7
DNA: TGTGCCAGCACCGCCGGGACAGAGGCTCCCGAGCAGTACTTC
CDR3: CASTAGTEAPEQYF

V: TRBV11-2
D: .
size: .
J: TRBJ2-2
DNA: TGTGCCAGCAGCTTAGGTACCGGGGAGCTGTTTTTT
CDR3: CASSLGTGELFF

V: TRBV6-5
D: .
size: .
J: TRBJ1-4
DNA: TGTGCCAGCAGTTACTCGAATTCAATGAGGGAAAAACTGTTTTTT
CDR3: CASSYSNSMREKLFF

V: TRBV7-9
D: TRBD1
size: .
J: TRBJ2-1
DNA: TGTGCCAGCAGCCACCCTGCGGACAGGGGTTACAATGAGCAGTTCTTC
CDR3: CASSHPADRGYNEQFF

V: TRBV7-8
D: .
size: .
J: TRBJ2-7
DNA: TGTGCCAGCAGTTCGACACCCTCCTACGAGCAGTACTTC
CDR3: CASSSTPSYEQYF

V: TRBV9
D: .
size: .
J: TRBJ1-2
DNA: TGTGCCAGCAGCGTATCTAGCCTGACTGGCTACACCTTC
CDR3: CASSVSSLTGYTF

V: TRBV30
D: .
size: .
J: TRBJ1-2
DNA: TGTGCCTGGAGTGCGAATCCCTATGGCTACACCTTC
CDR3: CAWSANPYGYTF

V: TRBV30
D: TRBD1
size: .
J: TRBJ2-1
DNA: TGTGCCTGGAGCCTAACAGGGGACAATGAGCAGTTCTTC
CDR3: CAWSLTGDNEQFF

V: TRBV29-1
D: .
size: few
J: TRBJ1-1
DNA: TGCAGCTCAAGACAGAACACTGAAGCTTTCTTT
CDR3: CSSRQNTEAFF

V: TRBV6-5
D: .
size: .
J: TRBJ1-1
DNA: TGTGCCAGCAGTCGGGGCGGGGGCACTGAAGCTTTCTTT
CDR3: CASSRGGGTEAFF

V: TRBV19
D: .
size: few
J: TRBJ2-7
DNA: TGTGCCAGTAGTATGGAAAGGGGTACTTCCTACGAGCAGTACTTC
CDR3: CASSMERGTSYEQYF

V: TRBV12-5
D: .
size: .
J: TRBJ2-2
DNA: TGTGCTAGTGGTTTGGTAACAGGCAGTAAGGACACCGGGGAGCTGTTTTTT
CDR3: CASGLVTGSKDTGELFF

V: TRBV7-9
D: .
size: medium-sized
J: TRBJ2-7
DNA: TGTGCCAGCAGCCGCGGACAAAGATTGGGCGAGCAGTACTTC
CDR3: CASSRGQRLGEQYF

V: TRBV11-2
D: .
size: .
J: TRBJ2-3
DNA: TGTGCCAGCAGCTTATTTCCGGAAAGCACAGATACGCAGTATTTT
CDR3: CASSLFPESTDTQYF

V: TRBV4-2
D: .
size: .
J: TRBJ1-1
DNA: TGTGCCAGCAGCCAAGAGGCAGACCTGAACACTGAAGCTTTCTTT
CDR3: CASSQEADLNTEAFF

V: TRBV6-6
D: .
size: .
J: TRBJ2-7
DNA: TGTGCCAGCAGTTACCCCATTGCGACAGAAGAGCAGTACTTC
CDR3: CASSYPIATEEQYF

V: TRBV11-3
D: .
size: .
J: TRBJ2-1
DNA: TGTGCCAGCAGCTTAGGACATGAGCAGTTCTTC
CDR3: CASSLGHEQFF

V: TRBV27
D: TRBD2
size: few
J: TRBJ2-1
DNA: TGTGCCAGCAGTTTAGGGCTAGCGGGGGATCAGTTCTTC
CDR3: CASSLGLAGDQFF

V: TRBV5-6
D: .
size: .
J: TRBJ1-2
DNA: TGTGCCAGCAGCGCCCTCAATGACGGGGAGATTAGCTACACCTTC
CDR3: CASSALNDGEISYTF

V: TRBV7-8
D: .
size: few
J: TRBJ1-4
DNA: TGTGCCAGCAGCTCCGGACAGATTAATGAAAAACTGTTTTTT
CDR3: CASSSGQINEKLFF

V: TRBV10-3
D: TRBD1
size: few
J: TRBJ1-5
DNA: TGTGCCATAGCGGGACAGGGGAATCAGCCCCAGCATTTT
CDR3: CAIAGQGNQPQHF

V: TRBV7-9
D: .
size: .
J: TRBJ2-3
DNA: TGTGCCAGCAACGGGTGGCTTGAGGGGGGGCCCCGCACAGATACGCAGTATTTT
CDR3: CASNGWLEGGPRTDTQYF

V: TRBV29-1
D: TRBD1
size: .
J: TRBJ1-1
DNA: TGCAGCGTCGCAGGGGGCGAGGGCACTGAAGCTTTCTTT
CDR3: CSVAGGEGTEAFF